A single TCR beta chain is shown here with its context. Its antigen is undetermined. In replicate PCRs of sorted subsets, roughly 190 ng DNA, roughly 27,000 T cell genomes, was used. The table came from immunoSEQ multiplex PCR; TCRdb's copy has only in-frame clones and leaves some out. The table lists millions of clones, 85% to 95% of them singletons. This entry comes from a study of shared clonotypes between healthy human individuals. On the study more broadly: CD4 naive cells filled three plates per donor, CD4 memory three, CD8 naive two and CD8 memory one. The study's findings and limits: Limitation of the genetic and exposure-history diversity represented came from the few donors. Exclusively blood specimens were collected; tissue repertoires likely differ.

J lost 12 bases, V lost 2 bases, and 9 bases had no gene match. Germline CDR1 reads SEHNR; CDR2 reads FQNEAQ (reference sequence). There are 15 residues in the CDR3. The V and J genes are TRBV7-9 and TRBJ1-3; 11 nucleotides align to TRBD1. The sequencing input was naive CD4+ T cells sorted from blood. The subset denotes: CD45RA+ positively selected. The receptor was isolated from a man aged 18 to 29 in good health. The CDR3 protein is CASSLSPGQGAIIYF. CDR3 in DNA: TGTGCCAGCAGCTTAAGTCCCGGACAGGGGGCGATCATATATTTT.